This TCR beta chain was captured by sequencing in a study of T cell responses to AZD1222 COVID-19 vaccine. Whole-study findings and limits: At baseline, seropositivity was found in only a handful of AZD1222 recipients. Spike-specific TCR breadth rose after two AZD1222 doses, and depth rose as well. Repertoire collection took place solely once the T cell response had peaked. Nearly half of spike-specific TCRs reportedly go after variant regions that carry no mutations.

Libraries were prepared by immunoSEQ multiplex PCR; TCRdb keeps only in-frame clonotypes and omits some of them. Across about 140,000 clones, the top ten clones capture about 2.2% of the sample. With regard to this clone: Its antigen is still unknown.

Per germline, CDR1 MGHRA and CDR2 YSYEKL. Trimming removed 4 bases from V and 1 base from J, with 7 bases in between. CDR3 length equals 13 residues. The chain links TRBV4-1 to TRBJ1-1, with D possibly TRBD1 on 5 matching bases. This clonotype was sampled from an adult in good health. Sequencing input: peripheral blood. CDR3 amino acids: CASSPTANTEAFF. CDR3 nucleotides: TGCGCCAGCAGCCCGACAGCGAACACTGAAGCTTTCTTT.